This T cell receptor (beta chain) stems from a study of T cells in Graves' hyperthyroidism and ophthalmopathy. Study-level results: For ophthalmopathy, model prediction preceded onset by a median about 6.4 months. The majority of expanded thyroid clonotypes above 0.001 also appeared in blood.

V lost 6 bases to trimming and J lost 0 bases, with 5 bases between them. CDR3 length: 12 residues. From germline, CDR1 is SNHLY and CDR2 FYNNEI. Hyperthyroidism of Graves' type that showed no ophthalmopathy progression within 18 months was stable. Clinical symptoms, serum thyroxine and TRAb, thyroid ultrasound and orbital computed tomography were used for the diagnoses. Template material for amplifying TCR beta CDR3 regions consisted of RNA transcripts. The HTBI primer set served for first-round RT-PCR of the TCR CDR3. MiXCR, applied by TCRdb to the multiplex PCR reads, yields one record per CDR3 protein. This table has about 350,000 distinct CDR3 sequences, about 18% appearing once. This clonotype was recorded many times. What it binds is not known.

The chain carries TRBV2 and TRBJ1-1; D unclear. The specimen sequenced was blood. The clonotype was recovered from a woman between 18 and 29 years old with Graves' hyperthyroidism. The DNA for the CDR3 is TGTGCCAGCAGAACAGTGAACACTGAAGCTTTCTTT. It translates to CASRTVNTEAFF.